These 2 T cell receptor beta chains originate from one sample sequenced in a study of CD8 T cells in ankylosing spondylitis. TCRdb reprocessed the 5' RACE reads via MiXCR and lists one record per CDR3 protein. Of 200,000 to 300,000 distinct CDR3 sequences detected, approximately 11% appear once; the ten largest clones hold under 7%. Sequencing was carried out using blood, either unsorted or a sorted T cell fraction (not recorded which). The receptors were sampled from a male donor with ankylosing spondylitis or in good health (not recorded which).

This clonotype has at least ten counts. This chain connects TRBV2 to TRBJ2-1, with 9 bases that match TRBD1. The CDR3 is 16 amino acids. CDR1 is SNHLY, CDR2 FYNNEI, per germline. V trimming: 6 bases; J trimming: 6 bases; junction bases outside the gene matches: 12. This chain's CDR3 is CASSDRTGAYANEQFF. The CDR3 DNA follows: TGTGCCAGCAGCGACAGGACAGGGGCATATGCCAATGAGCAGTTCTTC. Full variable domain (remainder filled in from reference TRBV2 and TRBJ2-1): EPEVTQTPSHQVTQMGQEVILRCVPISNHLYFYWYRQILGQKVEFLVSFYNNEISEKSEIFDDQFSVERPDGSNFTLKIRSTKLEDSAMYFCASSDRTGAYANEQFFGPGTRLTVL.

This clonotype was found many times. The CDR3 loop is CASSKEDPDNEQFF. In DNA, the CDR3 is TGTGCCAGCAGCAAAGAGGACCCAGACAATGAGCAGTTCTTC. This chain connects TRBV21-1 to TRBJ2-1. TRBV21-1 is flagged as a pseudogene. The CDR3 is 14 residues long.